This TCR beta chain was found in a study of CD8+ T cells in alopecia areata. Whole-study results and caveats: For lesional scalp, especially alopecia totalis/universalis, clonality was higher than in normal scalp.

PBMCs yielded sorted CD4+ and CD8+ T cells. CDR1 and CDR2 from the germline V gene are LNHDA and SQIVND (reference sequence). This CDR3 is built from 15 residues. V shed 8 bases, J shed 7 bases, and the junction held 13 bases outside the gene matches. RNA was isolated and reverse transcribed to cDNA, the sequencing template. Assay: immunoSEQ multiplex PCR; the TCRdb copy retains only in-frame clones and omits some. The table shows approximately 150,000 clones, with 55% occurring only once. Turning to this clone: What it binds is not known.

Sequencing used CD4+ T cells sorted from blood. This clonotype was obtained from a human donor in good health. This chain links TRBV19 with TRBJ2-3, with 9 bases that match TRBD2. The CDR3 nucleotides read TGTGCCAGTGGAGTGAGCGCGGGAGGGCCGAATACGCAGTATTTT. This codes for CASGVSAGGPNTQYF.